This T cell receptor beta chain was obtained from a study of OX40 agonist ivuxolimab in advanced cancers. At the level of the study: The drug used for patients, ivuxolimab, was an agonistic anti-OX40 (CD134) antibody. Study results and caveats: At 0.1 to 3.0 mg/kg and by week 6, CD4+ and CD8+ T cells in the blood had expanded clonally.

Baseline, cycle 4 day 1, and cycle 7 day 1 were the blood sampling points. Between the trimmed V and J ends, which lost 8 bases and 1 base, there was a span of 8 bases. This CDR3 comprises 12 residues. Germline CDR1 is MNHNY and CDR2 is SVGAGI (reference sequence). Assay used: immunoSEQ multiplex PCR; TCRdb lists only in-frame clones, some missing. The sample gives tens of thousands of clones, about 85% of which show up once; 5.9% is in the top ten. Comment on this clone: Its matching antigen is unknown.

This chain joins TRBV6-6 and TRBJ1-1; possibly TRBD1 for D (6 bases). The clonotype was recovered from an adult with an advanced solid tumor such as melanoma, head and neck, liver or kidney cancer. The source was CD4+ or CD8+ T cells sorted from blood, collected in a trial of the OX40 agonist ivuxolimab. The CDR3, as DNA: TGTGCCAGCGGACAGAGGAACACTGAAGCTTTCTTT. Encoded protein: CASGQRNTEAFF.